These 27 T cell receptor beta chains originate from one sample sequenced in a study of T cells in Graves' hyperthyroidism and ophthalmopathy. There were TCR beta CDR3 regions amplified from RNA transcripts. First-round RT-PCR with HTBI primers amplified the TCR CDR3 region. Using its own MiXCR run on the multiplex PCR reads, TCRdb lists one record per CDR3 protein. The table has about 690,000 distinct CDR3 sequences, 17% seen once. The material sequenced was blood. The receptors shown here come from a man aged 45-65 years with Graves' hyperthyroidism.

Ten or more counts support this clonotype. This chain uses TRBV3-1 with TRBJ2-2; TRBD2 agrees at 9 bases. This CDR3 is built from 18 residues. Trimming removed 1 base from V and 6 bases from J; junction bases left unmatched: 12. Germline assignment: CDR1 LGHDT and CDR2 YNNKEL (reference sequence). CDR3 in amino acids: CASSQASGRAGGAGELFF. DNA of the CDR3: TGTGCCAGCAGCCAAGCGTCCGGGAGAGCGGGAGGCGCCGGGGAGCTGTTTTTT.

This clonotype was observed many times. The CDR3 loop reads CASSADRGFNGYTF. The DNA for the CDR3 is TGTGCCAGCAGCGCGGACAGGGGCTTCAATGGCTACACCTTC. The rearrangement uses TRBV7-2 and TRBJ1-2; 9 nucleotides line up with TRBD1. The V and J ends lost 5 bases and 6 bases, in that order; junction bases with no gene match: 7. This CDR3 contains 14 residues. From germline, CDR1 is SGHTA and CDR2 FQGNSA.

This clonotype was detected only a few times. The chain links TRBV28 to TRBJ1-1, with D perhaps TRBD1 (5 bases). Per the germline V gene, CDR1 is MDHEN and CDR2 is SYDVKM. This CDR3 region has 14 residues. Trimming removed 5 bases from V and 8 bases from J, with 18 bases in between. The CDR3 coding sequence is TGTGCCAGCAGTCCCTCGCCTGGGCAGGGAGAAGCTTTCTTT. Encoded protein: CASSPSPGQGEAFF.

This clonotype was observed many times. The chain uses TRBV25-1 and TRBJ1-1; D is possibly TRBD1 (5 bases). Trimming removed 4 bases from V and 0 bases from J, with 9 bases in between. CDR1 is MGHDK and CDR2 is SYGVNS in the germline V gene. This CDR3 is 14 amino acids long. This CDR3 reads CASSVRGVNTEAFF. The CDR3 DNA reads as TGTGCCAGCAGTGTGAGAGGGGTGAACACTGAAGCTTTCTTT.

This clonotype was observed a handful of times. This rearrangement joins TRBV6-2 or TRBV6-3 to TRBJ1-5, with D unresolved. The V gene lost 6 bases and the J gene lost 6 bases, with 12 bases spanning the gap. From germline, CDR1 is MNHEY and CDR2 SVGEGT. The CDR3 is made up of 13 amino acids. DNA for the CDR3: TGTGCCAGCAGGGGGTCAGTGTCTCAGCCCCAGCATTTT. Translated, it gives CASRGSVSQPQHF.

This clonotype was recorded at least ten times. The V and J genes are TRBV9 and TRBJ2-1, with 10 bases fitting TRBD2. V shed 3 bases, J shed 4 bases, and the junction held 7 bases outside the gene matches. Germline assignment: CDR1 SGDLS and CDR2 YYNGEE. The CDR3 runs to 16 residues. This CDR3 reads CASSAEAGGLYNEQFF. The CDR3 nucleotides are TGTGCCAGCAGCGCCGAAGCGGGAGGGCTATACAATGAGCAGTTCTTC.

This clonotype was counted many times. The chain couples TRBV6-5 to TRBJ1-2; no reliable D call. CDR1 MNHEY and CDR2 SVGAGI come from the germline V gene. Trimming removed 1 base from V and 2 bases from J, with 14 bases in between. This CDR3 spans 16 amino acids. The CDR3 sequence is CASSYWDRDKNYGYTF. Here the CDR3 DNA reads TGTGCCAGCAGTTACTGGGATAGGGATAAAAACTATGGCTACACCTTC.

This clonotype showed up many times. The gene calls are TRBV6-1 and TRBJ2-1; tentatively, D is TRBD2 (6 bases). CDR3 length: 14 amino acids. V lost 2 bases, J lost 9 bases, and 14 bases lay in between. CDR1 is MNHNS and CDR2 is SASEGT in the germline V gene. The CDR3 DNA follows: TGTGCCAGCAGTGAAATTGGGGGGAACACTGAGCAGTTCTTC. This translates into CASSEIGGNTEQFF.

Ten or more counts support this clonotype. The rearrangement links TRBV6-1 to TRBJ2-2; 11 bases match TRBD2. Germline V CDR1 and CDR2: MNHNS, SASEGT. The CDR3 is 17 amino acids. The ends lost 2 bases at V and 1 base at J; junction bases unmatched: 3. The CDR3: CASSETGTSGNTGELFF. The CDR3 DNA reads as TGTGCCAGCAGTGAAACTGGGACTAGCGGGAACACCGGGGAGCTGTTTTTT.

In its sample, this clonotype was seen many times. For the CDR3, the DNA is TGTGCCAGCAGTCTAGGGGGCAATAGGGAAAAACTGTTTTTT. Translation: CASSLGGNREKLFF. The chain recombines TRBV28 with TRBJ1-4, with 7 bases that match TRBD1. The germline CDR1 and CDR2 sequences are MDHEN and SYDVKM. Losses at the gene ends were 5 bases for V and 8 bases for J; bases not matched to a gene: 8. The CDR3 spans 14 residues.

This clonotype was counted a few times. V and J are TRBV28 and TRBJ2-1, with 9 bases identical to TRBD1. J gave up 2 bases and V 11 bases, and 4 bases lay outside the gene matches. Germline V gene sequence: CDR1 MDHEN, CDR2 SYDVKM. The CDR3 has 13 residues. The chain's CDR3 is CAYRDRAYNEQFF. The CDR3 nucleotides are TGTGCCTACCGGGACAGGGCCTACAATGAGCAGTTCTTC.

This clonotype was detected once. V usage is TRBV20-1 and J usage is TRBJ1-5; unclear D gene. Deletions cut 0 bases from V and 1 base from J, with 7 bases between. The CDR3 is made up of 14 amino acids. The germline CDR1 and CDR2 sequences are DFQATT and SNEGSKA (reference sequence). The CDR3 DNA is TGCAGTGCTAGAGATGGCAGGAGCAATCAGCCCCAGCATTTT. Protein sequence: CSARDGRSNQPQHF.

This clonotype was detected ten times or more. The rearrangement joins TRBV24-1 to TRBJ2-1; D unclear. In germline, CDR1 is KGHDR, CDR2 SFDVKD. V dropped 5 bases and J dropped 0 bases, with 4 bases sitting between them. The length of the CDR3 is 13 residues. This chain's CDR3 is CATSGSSYNEQFF. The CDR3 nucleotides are TGTGCCACCAGTGGTAGCTCCTACAATGAGCAGTTCTTC.

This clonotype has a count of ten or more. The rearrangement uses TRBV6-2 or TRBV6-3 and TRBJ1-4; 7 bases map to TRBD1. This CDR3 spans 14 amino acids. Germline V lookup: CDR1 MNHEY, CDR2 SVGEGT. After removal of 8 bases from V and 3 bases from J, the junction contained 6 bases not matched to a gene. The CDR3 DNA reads TGTGCCAGCTCGTCAGGGACAGCTAATGAAAAACTGTTTTTT. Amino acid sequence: CASSSGTANEKLFF.

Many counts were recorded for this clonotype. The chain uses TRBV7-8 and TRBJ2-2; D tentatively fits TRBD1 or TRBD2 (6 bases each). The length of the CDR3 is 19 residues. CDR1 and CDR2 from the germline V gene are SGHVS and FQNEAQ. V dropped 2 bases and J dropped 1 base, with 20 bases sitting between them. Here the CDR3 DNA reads TGTGCCAGCAGCTTACGGGACGGGGGCGGAGTGATGAACACCGGGGAGCTGTTTTTT. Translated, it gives CASSLRDGGGVMNTGELFF.

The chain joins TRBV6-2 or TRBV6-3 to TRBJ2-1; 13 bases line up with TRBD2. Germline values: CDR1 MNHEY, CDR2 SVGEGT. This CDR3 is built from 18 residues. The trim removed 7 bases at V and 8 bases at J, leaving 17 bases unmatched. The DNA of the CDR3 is TGTGCCAGCAATCGGGACACTTACCCGGGACTAGCGGGATATGAGCAGTTCTTC. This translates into CASNRDTYPGLAGYEQFF.

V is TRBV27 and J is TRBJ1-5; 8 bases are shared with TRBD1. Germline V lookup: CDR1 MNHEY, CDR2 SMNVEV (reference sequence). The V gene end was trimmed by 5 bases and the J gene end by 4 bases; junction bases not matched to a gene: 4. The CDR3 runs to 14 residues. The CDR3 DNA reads TGTGCCAGCAGTCCAGGGGGCAGTAATCAGCCCCAGCATTTT. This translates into CASSPGGSNQPQHF.

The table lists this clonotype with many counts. The CDR3: CASRPGIGSGVPLHF. DNA of the CDR3: TGTGCCAGCAGGCCGGGGATAGGCAGTGGCGTGCCCCTCCACTTT. This sequence joins TRBV2 and TRBJ1-6; no firm D call. V shed 6 bases and J shed 13 bases, with 22 bases lying between them. This CDR3 spans 15 amino acids. Germline lookup yields CDR1 SNHLY and CDR2 FYNNEI.

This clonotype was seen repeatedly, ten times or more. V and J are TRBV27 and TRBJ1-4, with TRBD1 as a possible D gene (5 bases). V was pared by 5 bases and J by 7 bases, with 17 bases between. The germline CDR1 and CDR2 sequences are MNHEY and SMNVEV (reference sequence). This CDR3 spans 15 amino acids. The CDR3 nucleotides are TGTGCCAGCAGTCCCCGGGGCCCAGGGTTTGAAAAACTGTTTTTT. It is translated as CASSPRGPGFEKLFF.

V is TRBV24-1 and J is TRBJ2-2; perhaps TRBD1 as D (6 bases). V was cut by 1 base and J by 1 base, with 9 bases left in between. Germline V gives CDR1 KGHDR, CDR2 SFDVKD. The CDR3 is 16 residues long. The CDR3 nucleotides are TGTGCCACCAGTGATTTCCGGGACATGAACACCGGGGAGCTGTTTTTT. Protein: CATSDFRDMNTGELFF.

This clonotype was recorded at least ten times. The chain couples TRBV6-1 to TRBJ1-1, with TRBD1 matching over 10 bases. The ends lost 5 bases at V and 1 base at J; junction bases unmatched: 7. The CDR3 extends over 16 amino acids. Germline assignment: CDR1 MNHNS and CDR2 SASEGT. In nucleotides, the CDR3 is TGTGCCAGCAGTCGATCGGGACAGGGGAAGAACACTGAAGCTTTCTTT. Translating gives CASSRSGQGKNTEAFF.

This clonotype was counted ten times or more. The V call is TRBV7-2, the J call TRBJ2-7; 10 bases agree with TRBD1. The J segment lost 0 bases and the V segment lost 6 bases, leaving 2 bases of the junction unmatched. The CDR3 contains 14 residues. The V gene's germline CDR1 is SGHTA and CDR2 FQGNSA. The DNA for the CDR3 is TGTGCCAGCAGGGGGACAGGGGACTCCTACGAGCAGTACTTC. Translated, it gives CASRGTGDSYEQYF.

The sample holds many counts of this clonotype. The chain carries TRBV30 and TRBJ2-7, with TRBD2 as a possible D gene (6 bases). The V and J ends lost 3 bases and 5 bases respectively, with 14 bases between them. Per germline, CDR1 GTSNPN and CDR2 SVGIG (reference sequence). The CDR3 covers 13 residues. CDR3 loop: CAWSRDFQDEQYF. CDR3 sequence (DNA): TGTGCCTGGAGCCGGGACTTCCAAGACGAGCAGTACTTC.

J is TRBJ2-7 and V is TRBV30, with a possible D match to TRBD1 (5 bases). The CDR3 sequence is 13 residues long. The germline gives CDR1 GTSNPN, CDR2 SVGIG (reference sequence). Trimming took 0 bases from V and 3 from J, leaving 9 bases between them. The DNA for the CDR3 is TGTGCCTGGAGTGTATCCACAGGCTACGAGCAGTACTTC. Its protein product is CAWSVSTGYEQYF.

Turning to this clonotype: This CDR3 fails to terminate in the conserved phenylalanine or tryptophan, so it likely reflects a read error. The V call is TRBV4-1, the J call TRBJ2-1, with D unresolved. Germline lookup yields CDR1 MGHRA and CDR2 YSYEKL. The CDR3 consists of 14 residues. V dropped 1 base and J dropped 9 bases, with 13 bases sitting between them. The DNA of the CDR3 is TGCGCCAGCAGCCAAGTCTTATCGGTTGGTGAGCAGTTCTTA. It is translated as CASSQVLSVGEQFL.

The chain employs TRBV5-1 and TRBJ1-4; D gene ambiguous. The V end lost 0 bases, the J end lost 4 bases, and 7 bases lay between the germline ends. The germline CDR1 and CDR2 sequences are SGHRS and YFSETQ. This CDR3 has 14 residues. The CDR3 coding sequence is TGCGCCAGCAGCTTGGAAAGGAATAATGAAAAACTGTTTTTT. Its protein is CASSLERNNEKLFF.

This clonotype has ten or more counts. The DNA of the CDR3 is TGCGCCAGCAGCATCGACAGGGGGTATGGCAATGAGCAGTTCTTC. This encodes CASSIDRGYGNEQFF. The gene calls are TRBV5-1 and TRBJ2-1; 9 nucleotides align to TRBD1. The germline gives CDR1 SGHRS, CDR2 YFSETQ. The CDR3 has 15 residues. After removal of 4 bases from V and 6 bases from J, the junction contained 8 bases not matched to a gene. The full variable domain, rest sourced from reference TRBV5-1 and TRBJ2-1, is KAGVTQTPRYLIKTRGQQVTLSCSPISGHRSVSWYQQTPGQGLQFLFEYFSETQRNKGNFPGRFSGRQFSNSRSEMNVSTLELGDSALYLCASSIDRGYGNEQFFGPGTRLTVL.